This TCR beta chain was sequenced in a study of cytomegalovirus exposure and HLA in healthy donors. Study results and caveats: Later on, an analysis found that several of the most significant clusters appeared to be linked to common viral pathogens, which included parvovirus B19. With DRB1 most and HLA-C fewest, TCR association rates differed between HLA loci in a later analysis.

Germline CDR1 is LNHDA and CDR2 is SQIVND (reference sequence). V trimming: 3 bases; J trimming: 5 bases; junction bases outside the gene matches: 5. The CDR3 is 15 residues long. The PCR used 60 Vbeta and 13 Jbeta primers. Sequencing was performed with immunoSEQ multiplex PCR; in TCRdb, only in-frame clones are kept and a portion is missing. The data show roughly 160,000 clones, with 60% to 85% seen just once and 2.5% to 3.5% held by the top ten. As regards this clone: Its specificity is unknown.

The receptor comes from a woman between 50 and 59 years old in good health and CMV-seropositive. Sequenced sample: PBMCs. The chain joins TRBV19 to TRBJ2-1; 9 bases map to TRBD2. The DNA of the CDR3 is TGTGCCAGTAGTATTTTTAGCGGGGGTCACAATGAGCAGTTCTTC. Protein sequence: CASSIFSGGHNEQFF.